This paragraph reports one TCR beta chain. The time point is: after dendritic cell vaccination, including at tumor progression/relapse. Only patients with spare fresh-frozen tumor and over two years of follow-up were included. This sample is drawn from a study of glioma-infiltrating T cells after dendritic cell vaccination. Study overall: Patients received three intradermal dendritic cell vaccine injections at biweekly intervals.

Up to 2 ug genomic DNA was used for TCRB CDR3 amplification. Primers: 60 V beta forward and 13 J beta reverse. Sequenced by immunoSEQ multiplex PCR; TCRdb stores in-frame clones only, minus some. The sample has some 78,000 clones, around 85% seen once. Trimming cost V 6 bases and J 3 bases, with 16 bases left between them. This CDR3 spans 15 amino acids. The germline V gene has CDR1 MNHEY and CDR2 SVGAGI. This chain joins TRBV6-5 and TRBJ2-3; D might be TRBD1 (6 bases). This receptor was obtained from a human donor with glioblastoma. Sequenced material: blood, taken after dendritic cell vaccination. The chain's CDR3 is CASRHRVLRTDTQYF. CDR3 bases: TGTGCCAGCAGGCACAGGGTGTTGAGGACAGATACGCAGTATTTT.